Listed below are T cell receptor beta chains from one sample, sequenced in a study of blood T cell repertoires in COVID-19. Repertoires were generated with immunoSEQ multiplex PCR, while TCRdb's copy carries only in-frame clones and drops some. The data show tens of thousands of clones, about 92% seen once. Input material: peripheral blood. The origin of the receptors is a man over 45 with acute or convalescent COVID-19. Each CDR3 is given with its conserved first and last residue. The order of the fields is J gene, V gene, CDR3 protein.

>TRBJ2-5|TRBV19
CASSISTGGLRETQYF
>TRBJ2-2|TRBV9
CASSVGTGFNTGELFF
>TRBJ2-1|TRBV7-6
CASSTRGETYNEQFF
>TRBJ2-1|TRBV7-9
CASSLPRDSRGLEQFF
>TRBJ2-7|TRBV4-1
CASSQTGYEQYF
>TRBJ1-2|TRBV12-3/TRBV12-4
CASSLSRVGYTF
>TRBJ2-7|TRBV27
CASSLTSGSSYEQYF
>TRBJ1-2|TRBV7-9
CASRPPPDRGGYTF
>TRBJ1-1|TRBV7-2
CASSLWPGTADTEAFF
>TRBJ2-1|TRBV3-1/TRBV3-2
CASSQPSLAGGEGEQFF
>TRBJ2-3|TRBV7-9
CASSLVSSSTDTQYF
>TRBJ2-5|TRBV19
CASSMWTSGKETQYF
>TRBJ1-1|TRBV7-8
CASSPYRVSDTEAFF
>TRBJ2-2|TRBV6-5
CASSYEGAGNTGELFF
>TRBJ2-7|TRBV19
CASSPGGSGNSYEQYF
>TRBJ2-7|TRBV5-1
CASSPGMGLAGGEQYF
>TRBJ2-5|TRBV24-1
CATSDSGNQGETQYF
>TRBJ2-7|TRBV7-8
CASSVDRGQGDEQYF
>TRBJ1-1|TRBV6-2/TRBV6-3
CASSSLVRNTEAFF
>TRBJ2-1|TRBV6-5
CASLSLAGGREFF
>TRBJ2-3|TRBV21-1
CASKGQGAVPGTDTQYF
>TRBJ1-5|TRBV10-2
CASSERRGYSNQPQHF
>TRBJ2-7|TRBV27
CASSDRGTYEQYF
>TRBJ1-5|TRBV23-1
CASSRAPLDRVRNQPQHF
>TRBJ1-2|TRBV7-9
CASSATGTASYGYTF
>TRBJ2-3|TRBV4-1
CASSQVGPGVGDTQYF
>TRBJ1-5|TRBV24-1
CATSATENQPQHF
>TRBJ1-4|TRBV6-2/TRBV6-3
CASSGWTVDEKLFF
>TRBJ2-7|TRBV7-2
CASSLGRVTYEQYF
>TRBJ1-3|TRBV9
CASSVSGGNTIYF
>TRBJ2-3|TRBV15
CATSRVGRGRTDTQYF
>TRBJ2-1|TRBV7-9
CASGMDRAAPFF